These T cell receptor beta chains were read from a single sample in a study of cytomegalovirus exposure and HLA in healthy donors. Assay used: immunoSEQ multiplex PCR; TCRdb lists only in-frame clones, some missing. The sample holds about 190,000 clones, 79% seen once. The sample was PBMCs. These receptors all come from a woman younger than 30 in good health and CMV-seronegative. CDR3s include the opening cysteine and the closing phenylalanine or tryptophan. D genes are given only for firm matches. Only part of the rows carry a size: once, few, many, or a class if the clone is expanded.

j_call: TRBJ2-7; v_call: TRBV19; d_call: TRBD1; clone_size: .; cdr3_aa: CASSDRDRYYEQYF; cdr3_nt: TGTGCCAGTAGCGACAGGGACCGATACTACGAGCAGTACTTC
j_call: TRBJ2-1; v_call: TRBV9; d_call: .; clone_size: .; cdr3_aa: CASSVDGGSYNEQFF; cdr3_nt: TGTGCCAGCAGCGTAGACGGGGGCTCCTACAATGAGCAGTTCTTC
j_call: TRBJ2-7; v_call: TRBV14; d_call: .; clone_size: .; cdr3_aa: CASSQDLARGHSYEQYF; cdr3_nt: TGTGCCAGCAGCCAAGATTTGGCCAGGGGCCACTCCTACGAGCAGTACTTC
j_call: TRBJ1-1; v_call: TRBV5-1; d_call: .; clone_size: .; cdr3_aa: CASSPRSGERDTEAFF; cdr3_nt: TGCGCCAGCAGCCCTAGGTCAGGGGAAAGGGACACTGAAGCTTTCTTT
j_call: TRBJ2-1; v_call: TRBV4-3; d_call: TRBD2; clone_size: once; cdr3_aa: CASSQLAGGLSNEQFF; cdr3_nt: TGCGCCAGCAGCCAGCTAGCGGGAGGTCTCTCTAATGAGCAGTTCTTC
j_call: TRBJ2-3; v_call: TRBV4-1; d_call: .; clone_size: few; cdr3_aa: CASSHTADTQYF; cdr3_nt: TGCGCCAGCAGCCACACAGCAGATACGCAGTATTTT
j_call: TRBJ1-5; v_call: TRBV9; d_call: .; clone_size: .; cdr3_aa: CASSVGWSENQPQHF; cdr3_nt: TGTGCCAGCAGCGTAGGCTGGTCAGAAAATCAGCCCCAGCATTTT
j_call: TRBJ1-5; v_call: TRBV7-9; d_call: .; clone_size: .; cdr3_aa: CASSLTGRNQPQHF; cdr3_nt: TGTGCCAGCAGCTTGACAGGCCGCAATCAGCCCCAGCATTTT
j_call: TRBJ1-4; v_call: TRBV30; d_call: .; clone_size: once; cdr3_aa: CAWTGGGGIATNEKLFF; cdr3_nt: TGTGCCTGGACGGGGGGAGGGGGGATTGCAACTAATGAAAAACTGTTTTTT
j_call: TRBJ1-3; v_call: TRBV30; d_call: .; clone_size: few; cdr3_aa: CAWISGGNTIYF; cdr3_nt: TGTGCCTGGATCAGCGGTGGAAACACCATATATTTT
j_call: TRBJ2-5; v_call: TRBV13; d_call: TRBD1; clone_size: .; cdr3_aa: CASSHRQGQYETQYF; cdr3_nt: TGTGCCAGCAGCCACCGACAGGGGCAATATGAGACCCAGTACTTC
j_call: TRBJ2-1; v_call: TRBV11-3; d_call: TRBD2; clone_size: .; cdr3_aa: CASSSGRAGIHNEQFF; cdr3_nt: TGTGCCAGCAGCTCAGGACGAGCGGGGATCCACAATGAGCAGTTCTTC
j_call: TRBJ2-5; v_call: TRBV7-9; d_call: .; clone_size: .; cdr3_aa: CASREEGGETQYF; cdr3_nt: TGTGCCAGCCGAGAGGAAGGAGGAGAGACCCAGTACTTC
j_call: TRBJ2-1; v_call: TRBV5-1; d_call: .; clone_size: .; cdr3_aa: CASSPVLGAGNEQFF; cdr3_nt: TGCGCCAGCAGCCCGGTTTTGGGGGCGGGCAATGAGCAGTTCTTC
j_call: TRBJ2-5; v_call: TRBV5-4; d_call: .; clone_size: .; cdr3_aa: CASREPGLQTQYF; cdr3_nt: TGTGCCAGCAGGGAGCCGGGACTTCAGACCCAGTACTTC
j_call: TRBJ2-2; v_call: TRBV10-3; d_call: .; clone_size: .; cdr3_aa: CAISGRHLTGELFF; cdr3_nt: TGTGCCATCAGTGGGCGACACCTCACCGGGGAGCTGTTTTTT
j_call: TRBJ2-6; v_call: TRBV5-5; d_call: .; clone_size: few; cdr3_aa: CASSEQGAGANVLTF; cdr3_nt: TGTGCCAGCAGCGAACAGGGTGCTGGGGCCAACGTCCTGACTTTC
j_call: TRBJ2-2; v_call: TRBV4-3; d_call: .; clone_size: .; cdr3_aa: CASSQNSNTGELFF; cdr3_nt: TGCGCCAGCAGCCAAAACTCCAACACCGGGGAGCTGTTTTTT
j_call: TRBJ2-1; v_call: TRBV6-6; d_call: TRBD2; clone_size: .; cdr3_aa: CASSYPLAGGDNEQFF; cdr3_nt: TGTGCCAGCAGTTATCCGCTAGCGGGAGGGGACAATGAGCAGTTCTTC
j_call: TRBJ2-7; v_call: TRBV5-1; d_call: TRBD2; clone_size: .; cdr3_aa: CASSSGLVAAEQYF; cdr3_nt: TGCGCCAGCAGCTCGGGACTAGTTGCTGCCGAGCAGTACTTC
j_call: TRBJ2-2; v_call: TRBV9; d_call: TRBD1; clone_size: .; cdr3_aa: CASSGTGGRIGELFF; cdr3_nt: TGTGCCAGCAGCGGGACAGGGGGCCGGATCGGGGAGCTGTTTTTT
j_call: TRBJ2-2; v_call: TRBV19; d_call: TRBD1; clone_size: .; cdr3_aa: CASSSQGARELFF; cdr3_nt: TGTGCCAGTAGTAGCCAGGGGGCGAGGGAGCTGTTTTTT
j_call: TRBJ2-7; v_call: TRBV5-6; d_call: TRBD2; clone_size: .; cdr3_aa: CASTPTPRLAGGKDF; cdr3_nt: TGTGCCAGCACCCCCACCCCCCGACTAGCGGGAGGGAAAGACTTC
j_call: TRBJ2-5; v_call: TRBV5-1; d_call: TRBD2; clone_size: .; cdr3_aa: CASRIMTGGPRGETQYF; cdr3_nt: TGCGCCAGCCGCATCATGACGGGGGGGCCACGGGGAGAGACCCAGTACTTC
j_call: TRBJ2-7; v_call: TRBV4-1; d_call: TRBD2; clone_size: .; cdr3_aa: CASSQVWTSGSTTSYEQYF; cdr3_nt: TGCGCCAGCAGCCAAGTCTGGACTAGCGGGAGCACAACCTCCTACGAGCAGTACTTC
j_call: TRBJ1-2; v_call: TRBV28; d_call: .; clone_size: .; cdr3_aa: CASSASGGALFGGYTF; cdr3_nt: TGTGCCAGCAGTGCCTCCGGGGGGGCGTTGTTTGGTGGCTACACCTTC
j_call: TRBJ1-2; v_call: TRBV29-1; d_call: TRBD1; clone_size: .; cdr3_aa: CSVVKRTGEGYGYTF; cdr3_nt: TGCAGCGTTGTTAAGCGGACAGGGGAGGGCTATGGCTACACCTTC
j_call: TRBJ1-6; v_call: TRBV5-6; d_call: .; clone_size: .; cdr3_aa: CASSLMQVYNSPLHF; cdr3_nt: TGTGCCAGCAGCTTGATGCAGGTATATAATTCCCCCCTCCACTTT
j_call: TRBJ1-4; v_call: TRBV25-1; d_call: TRBD1; clone_size: .; cdr3_aa: CASSVGQGEKLFF; cdr3_nt: TGTGCCAGCAGTGTCGGACAGGGTGAAAAACTGTTTTTT
j_call: TRBJ2-2; v_call: TRBV30; d_call: TRBD1; clone_size: .; cdr3_aa: CAWTRGLFLTGELFF; cdr3_nt: TGTGCCTGGACCAGGGGGCTCTTCCTCACCGGGGAGCTGTTTTTT
j_call: TRBJ2-3; v_call: TRBV10-3; d_call: TRBD2; clone_size: .; cdr3_aa: CAIRAGGGTDTQYF; cdr3_nt: TGTGCCATCAGGGCCGGGGGGGGCACAGATACGCAGTATTTT
j_call: TRBJ2-5; v_call: TRBV9; d_call: .; clone_size: .; cdr3_aa: CASSPRMVAKTQYF; cdr3_nt: TGTGCCAGCAGCCCCCGTATGGTAGCGAAGACCCAGTACTTC
j_call: TRBJ2-2; v_call: TRBV9; d_call: .; clone_size: .; cdr3_aa: CASSVGQLTGELFF; cdr3_nt: TGTGCCAGCAGCGTAGGACAGCTCACCGGGGAGCTGTTTTTT
j_call: TRBJ1-5; v_call: TRBV4-1; d_call: .; clone_size: .; cdr3_aa: CASSHTAGPNQPQHF; cdr3_nt: TGCGCCAGCAGCCATACGGCTGGGCCCAATCAGCCCCAGCATTTT
j_call: TRBJ2-3; v_call: TRBV7-3; d_call: TRBD2; clone_size: .; cdr3_aa: CASSFSPSGRRPSTDTQYF; cdr3_nt: TGTGCCAGCAGCTTCTCTCCTAGCGGGAGGAGGCCAAGCACAGATACGCAGTATTTT
j_call: TRBJ2-1; v_call: TRBV27; d_call: TRBD1; clone_size: .; cdr3_aa: CASSSQGAGNEQFF; cdr3_nt: TGTGCCAGCAGTTCACAGGGGGCTGGGAATGAGCAGTTCTTC
j_call: TRBJ2-3; v_call: TRBV6-6; d_call: TRBD2; clone_size: .; cdr3_aa: CASSKPTSGGLDTQYF; cdr3_nt: TGTGCCAGCAGCAAACCGACTAGCGGGGGCCTAGATACGCAGTATTTT
j_call: TRBJ1-2; v_call: TRBV6-5; d_call: .; clone_size: .; cdr3_aa: CASRRGGVYGYTF; cdr3_nt: TGTGCCAGCAGAAGGGGGGGGGTCTATGGCTACACCTTC
j_call: TRBJ2-7; v_call: TRBV4-1; d_call: TRBD1; clone_size: .; cdr3_aa: CASSLGQGTPYEQYF; cdr3_nt: TGCGCCAGCAGCCTGGGACAGGGGACCCCCTACGAGCAGTACTTC
j_call: TRBJ1-1; v_call: TRBV23-1; d_call: .; clone_size: .; cdr3_aa: CASSPRRGPRPNTEAFF; cdr3_nt: TGCGCCAGCAGTCCGCGGCGGGGGCCTAGACCGAACACTGAAGCTTTCTTT
j_call: TRBJ1-5; v_call: TRBV6-6; d_call: .; clone_size: few; cdr3_aa: CASVGPNSNQPQHF; cdr3_nt: TGTGCCAGCGTGGGGCCGAATAGCAATCAGCCCCAGCATTTT
j_call: TRBJ1-1; v_call: TRBV29-1; d_call: .; clone_size: .; cdr3_aa: CSVEVTGSSEAFF; cdr3_nt: TGCAGCGTTGAAGTTACCGGGAGCTCTGAAGCTTTCTTT
j_call: TRBJ1-2; v_call: TRBV12-1; d_call: .; clone_size: once; cdr3_aa: CASSFGPPHWDRGCISGYTF; cdr3_nt: TGTGCCAGCAGCTTTGGTCCCCCCCATTGGGACAGGGGGTGTATTAGTGGCTACACCTTC
j_call: TRBJ1-6; v_call: TRBV2; d_call: TRBD1; clone_size: few; cdr3_aa: CASVEQGANSPLHF; cdr3_nt: TGTGCCAGCGTAGAACAGGGGGCGAATTCACCCCTCCACTTT
j_call: TRBJ2-5; v_call: TRBV19; d_call: .; clone_size: few; cdr3_aa: CASARGNQETQYF; cdr3_nt: TGTGCCAGCGCCCGGGGTAACCAAGAGACCCAGTACTTC
j_call: TRBJ2-7; v_call: TRBV2; d_call: TRBD1; clone_size: .; cdr3_aa: CASSTDRGDYEQYF; cdr3_nt: TGTGCCAGCAGTACCGACAGGGGTGACTACGAGCAGTACTTC
j_call: TRBJ1-4; v_call: TRBV28; d_call: TRBD1; clone_size: .; cdr3_aa: CASSMHRGTGRAREKLFF; cdr3_nt: TGTGCCAGCAGTATGCACCGTGGGACAGGACGAGCAAGGGAAAAACTGTTTTTT